This T cell receptor (beta chain) was recovered during a study of blood T cell repertoires in COVID-19 (dated by TCRdb to the early 2020s). Context from the whole study: Collaborator samples came from the United States, Italy and Spain and covered acute and convalescent phases of COVID-19. The material from the prospective study consisted of cDNA or gDNA derived from T cells, B-cell-depleted T cells, or PBMCs. Deeply sampled blood TCRbeta repertoires from subjects exposed to, actively infected with, or recovered from COVID-19 were included in the dataset. The repertoires were made available in a free public database intended to serve as a resource for research on the immune response to SARS-CoV-2. The samples were drawn from two sources: the first 160 participants of the ongoing ImmuneRACE study, and 1,254 subjects contributed by 6 global collaborators. The sample metadata nearly always contained a de-identified subject ID, COVID-19 status, age in years and sex. Where available, HLA class I and class II types were taken from metadata supplied by the sample provider and were not determined by assay-based typing. Findings and caveats that apply to the study as a whole: How much clinical and demographic metadata was included differed by source and by participant, and the metadata was provided uncurated.

Each collaborating institution followed its own protocols to collect whole blood in K2EDTA tubes. For TCRbeta analysis, collaborators shipped samples in one of three forms: frozen whole blood, isolated PBMCs, or DNA extracted from either of those sample types. V and J lose 1 base and 8 bases, and a span of 21 bases separates them. Sequences LGHNA (CDR1) and YNFKEQ (CDR2) are obtained from the germline V gene. The cysteine opens and the phenylalanine closes a CDR3 of 17 amino acids. Only the CDR3 DNA is retained, 51 bases long and in frame from the first base. The sample holds a few counts of this clone. Its binding antigen is unknown. Per-base qualities were not stored, and no clone one base away is much larger. The immunoSEQ Assay, a bias-controlled multiplex PCR, was used to amplify TCRbeta CDR3 regions from genomic DNA. As for the authors' bioinformatics: The number of nucleated cells in each sample was estimated by amplification of reference gene primers within the assay. To quantify the absolute abundance of each unique TCRbeta CDR3 rearrangement, sequence reads were collapsed and filtered. For each sample, productive Simpson clonality was calculated by taking the square root of Simpson's diversity index across productive rearrangements. The table comes from immuneACCESS by way of TCRdb, which keeps in-frame sequences with V and J called. Part of the clones is missing from these tables; in studies checked, under half for an unresolved V gene and the rest for unknown reasons. Clonal size and the V and J genes are those of that table, whereas D and trimming came from the DNA. For this sample there are around 170,000 clones; 70% to 90% appear just once. The ten largest make up 3% to 4% of the sample.

Material for sequencing was peripheral blood. The chain uses TRBV4-2 and TRBJ2-1; the D gene is possibly TRBD2, with 5 bases matching. The TCR was taken from a woman aged 70-85 years with acute or convalescent COVID-19. The CDR3 is CASSQVLGGPQGDEQFF. The nucleotides are TGTGCCAGCAGCCAAGTCCTCGGAGGTCCTCAAGGCGATGAGCAGTTCTTC.